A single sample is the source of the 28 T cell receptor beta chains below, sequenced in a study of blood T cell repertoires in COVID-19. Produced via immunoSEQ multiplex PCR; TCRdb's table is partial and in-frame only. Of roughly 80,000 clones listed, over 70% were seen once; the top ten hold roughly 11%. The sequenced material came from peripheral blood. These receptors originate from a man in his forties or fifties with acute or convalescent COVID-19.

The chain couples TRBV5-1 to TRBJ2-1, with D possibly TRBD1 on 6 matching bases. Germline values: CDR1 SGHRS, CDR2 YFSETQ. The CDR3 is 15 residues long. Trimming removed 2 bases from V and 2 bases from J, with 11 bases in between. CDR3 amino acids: CASSLQGKTYNEQFF. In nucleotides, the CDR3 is TGCGCCAGCAGCTTACAGGGAAAGACCTACAATGAGCAGTTCTTC.

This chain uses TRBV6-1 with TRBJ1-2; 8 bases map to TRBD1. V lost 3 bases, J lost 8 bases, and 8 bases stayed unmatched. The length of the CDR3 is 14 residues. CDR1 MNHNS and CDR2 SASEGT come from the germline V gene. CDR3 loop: CASSDRGPSRGYTF. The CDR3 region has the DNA TGTGCCAGCAGTGACAGGGGGCCCAGCCGGGGCTACACCTTC.

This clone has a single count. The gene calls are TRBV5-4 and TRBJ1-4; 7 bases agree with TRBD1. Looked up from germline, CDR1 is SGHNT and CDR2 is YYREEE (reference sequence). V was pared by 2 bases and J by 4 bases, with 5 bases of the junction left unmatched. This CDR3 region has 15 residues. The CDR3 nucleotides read TGTGCCAGCAGCTTCCCCGGGACAGTTAATGAAAAACTGTTTTTT. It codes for CASSFPGTVNEKLFF.

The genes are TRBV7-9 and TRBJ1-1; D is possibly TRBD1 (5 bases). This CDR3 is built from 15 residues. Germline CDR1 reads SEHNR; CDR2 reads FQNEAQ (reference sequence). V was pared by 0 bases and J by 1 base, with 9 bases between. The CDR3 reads CASSLAPTGNTEAFF. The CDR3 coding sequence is TGTGCCAGCAGCTTAGCCCCAACAGGGAACACTGAAGCTTTCTTT.

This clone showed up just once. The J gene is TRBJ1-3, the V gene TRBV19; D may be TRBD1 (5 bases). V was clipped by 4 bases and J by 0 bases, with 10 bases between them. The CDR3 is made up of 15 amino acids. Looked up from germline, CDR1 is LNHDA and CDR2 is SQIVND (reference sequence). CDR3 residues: CASSTRQFSGNTIYF. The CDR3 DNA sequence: TGTGCCAGTAGTACCAGACAGTTCTCTGGAAACACCATATATTTT.

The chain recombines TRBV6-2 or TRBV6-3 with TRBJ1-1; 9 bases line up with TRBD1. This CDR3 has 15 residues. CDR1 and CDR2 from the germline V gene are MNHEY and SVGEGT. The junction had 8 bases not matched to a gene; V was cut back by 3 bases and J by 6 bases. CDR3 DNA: TGTGCCAGCAGTTATAGCTACAGGGGGCGCCCTGAAGCTTTCTTT. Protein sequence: CASSYSYRGRPEAFF.

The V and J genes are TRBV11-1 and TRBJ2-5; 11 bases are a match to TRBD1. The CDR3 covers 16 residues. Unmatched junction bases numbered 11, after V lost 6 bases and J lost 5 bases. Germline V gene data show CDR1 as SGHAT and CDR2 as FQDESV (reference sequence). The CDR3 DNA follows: TGTGCCAGCAGTCCGGGACAGGGGGTAAGAGGGGAGACCCAGTACTTC. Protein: CASSPGQGVRGETQYF.

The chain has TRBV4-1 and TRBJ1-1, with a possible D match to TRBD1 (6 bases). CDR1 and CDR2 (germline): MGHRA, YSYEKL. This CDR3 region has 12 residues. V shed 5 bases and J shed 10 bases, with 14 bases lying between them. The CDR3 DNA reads TGCGCCAGCAGCGAAACAGGGCCCGCAGCTTTCTTT. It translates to CASSETGPAAFF.

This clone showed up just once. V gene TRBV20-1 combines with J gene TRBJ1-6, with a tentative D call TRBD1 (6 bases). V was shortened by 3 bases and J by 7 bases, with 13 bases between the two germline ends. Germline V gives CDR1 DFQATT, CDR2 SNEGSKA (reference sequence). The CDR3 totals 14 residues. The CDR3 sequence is CSASGDIGNSPLHF. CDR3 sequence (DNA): TGCAGTGCTAGTGGGGACATCGGCAATTCACCCCTCCACTTT.

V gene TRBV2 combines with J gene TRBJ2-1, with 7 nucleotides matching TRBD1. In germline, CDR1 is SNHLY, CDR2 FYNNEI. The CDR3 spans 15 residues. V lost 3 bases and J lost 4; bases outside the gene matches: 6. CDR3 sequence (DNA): TGTGCCAGCAGTGAGTACAGGGGCAAGTACAATGAGCAGTTCTTC. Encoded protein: CASSEYRGKYNEQFF.

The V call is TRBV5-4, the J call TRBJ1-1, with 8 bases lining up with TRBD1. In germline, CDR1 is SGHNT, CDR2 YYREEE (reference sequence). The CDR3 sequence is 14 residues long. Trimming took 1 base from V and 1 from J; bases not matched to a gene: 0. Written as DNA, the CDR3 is TGTGCCAGCAGCTTGCAGGGGGCGAACACTGAAGCTTTCTTT. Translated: CASSLQGANTEAFF.

CDR3 loop: CASSRGQQETQYF. CDR3 nucleotide sequence: TGTGCCAGCAGTCGAGGACAACAAGAGACCCAGTACTTC. This chain connects TRBV7-3 to TRBJ2-5, with D possibly matching TRBD1 (5 bases). The germline CDR1 and CDR2 sequences are SGHTA and FQGTGA. The CDR3 runs to 13 residues. V lost 6 bases to trimming and J lost 2 bases, with 10 bases between them.

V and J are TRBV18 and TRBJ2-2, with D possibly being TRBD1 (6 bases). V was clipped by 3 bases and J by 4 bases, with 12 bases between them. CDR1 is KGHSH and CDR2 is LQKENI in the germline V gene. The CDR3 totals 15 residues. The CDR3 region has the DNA TGTGCCAGCTCACCGGGGGCGAGTGGCACCGGGGAGCTGTTTTTT. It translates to CASSPGASGTGELFF.

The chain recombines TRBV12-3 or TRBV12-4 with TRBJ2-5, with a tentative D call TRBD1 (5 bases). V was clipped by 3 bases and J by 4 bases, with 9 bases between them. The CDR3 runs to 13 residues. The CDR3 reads CASSFTRVETQYF. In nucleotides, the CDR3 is TGTGCCAGCAGTTTCACCAGGGTAGAGACCCAGTACTTC.

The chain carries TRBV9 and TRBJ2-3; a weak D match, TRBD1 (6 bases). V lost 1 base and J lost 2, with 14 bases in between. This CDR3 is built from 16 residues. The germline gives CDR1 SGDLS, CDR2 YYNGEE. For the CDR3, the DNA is TGTGCCAGCAGCGTAAGAGGACAGTCGATCACAGATACGCAGTATTTT. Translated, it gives CASSVRGQSITDTQYF.

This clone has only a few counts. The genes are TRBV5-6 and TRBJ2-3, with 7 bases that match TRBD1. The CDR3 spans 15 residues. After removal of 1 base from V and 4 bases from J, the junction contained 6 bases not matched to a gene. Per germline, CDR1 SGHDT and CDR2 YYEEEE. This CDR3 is CASSLISGQADTQYF. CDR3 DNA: TGTGCCAGCAGCTTGATATCCGGACAGGCAGATACGCAGTATTTT. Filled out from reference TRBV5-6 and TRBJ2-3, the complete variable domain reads DAGVTQSPTHLIKTRGQQVTLRCSPKSGHDTVSWYQQALGQGPQFIFQYYEEEERQRGNFPDRFSGHQFPNYSSELNVNALLLGDSALYLCASSLISGQADTQYFGPGTRLTVL.

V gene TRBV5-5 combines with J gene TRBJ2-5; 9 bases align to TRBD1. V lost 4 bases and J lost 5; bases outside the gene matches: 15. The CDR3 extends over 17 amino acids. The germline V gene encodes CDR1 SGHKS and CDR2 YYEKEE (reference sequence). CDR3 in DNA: TGTGCCAGCAGCGCTACAGGGGGCGCGCCCGGGGTGGAGACCCAGTACTTC. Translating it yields CASSATGGAPGVETQYF.

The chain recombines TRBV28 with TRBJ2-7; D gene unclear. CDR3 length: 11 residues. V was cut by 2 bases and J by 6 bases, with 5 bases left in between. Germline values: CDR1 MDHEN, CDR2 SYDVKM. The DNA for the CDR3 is TGTGCCAGCAGTTTAAATCGCGAGCAGTACTTC. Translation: CASSLNREQYF.

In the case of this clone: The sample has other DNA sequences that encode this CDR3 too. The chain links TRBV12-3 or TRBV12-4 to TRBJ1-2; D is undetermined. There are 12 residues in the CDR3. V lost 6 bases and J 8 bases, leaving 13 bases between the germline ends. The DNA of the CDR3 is TGTGCCAGCAGCCTGGCCGGCGGCGGCTACACCTTC. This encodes CASSLAGGGYTF.

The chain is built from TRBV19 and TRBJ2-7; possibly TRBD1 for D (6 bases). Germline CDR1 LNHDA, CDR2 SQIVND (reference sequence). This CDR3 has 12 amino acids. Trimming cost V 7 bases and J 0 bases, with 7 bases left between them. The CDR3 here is CASMDSSYEQYF. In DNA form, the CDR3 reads TGTGCCAGTATGGACAGCTCCTACGAGCAGTACTTC.

In nucleotides, the CDR3 is TGTGCCAGCATCCCAGGAAGCCAGCGGGGGGGCACAGATACGCAGTATTTT. This gives the protein CASIPGSQRGGTDTQYF. This chain uses TRBV7-2 with TRBJ2-3; TRBD2 matches 9 bases. CDR3 length: 17 amino acids. The V gene end was trimmed by 7 bases and the J gene end by 1 base; junction bases not matched to a gene: 12. Germline V gene sequence: CDR1 SGHTA, CDR2 FQGNSA. Supplemented by reference TRBV7-2 and TRBJ2-3, the full variable domain reads GAGVSQSPSNKVTEKGKDVELRCDPISGHTALYWYRQSLGQGLEFLIYFQGNSAPDKSGLPSDRFSAERTGGSVSTLTIQRTQQEDSAVYLCASIPGSQRGGTDTQYFGPGTRLTVL.

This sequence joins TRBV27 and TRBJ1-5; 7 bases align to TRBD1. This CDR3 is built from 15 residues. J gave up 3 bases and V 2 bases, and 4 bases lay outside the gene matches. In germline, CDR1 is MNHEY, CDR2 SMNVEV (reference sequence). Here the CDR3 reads CASSLAGGINQPQHF. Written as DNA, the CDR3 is TGTGCCAGCAGTTTAGCAGGGGGGATCAATCAGCCCCAGCATTTT.

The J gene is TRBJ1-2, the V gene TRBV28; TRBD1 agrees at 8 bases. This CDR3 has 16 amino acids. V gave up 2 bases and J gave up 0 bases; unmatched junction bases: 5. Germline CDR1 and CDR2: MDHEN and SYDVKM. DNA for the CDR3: TGTGCCAGCAGTTTACCCCCGGGACAGGCTAACTATGGCTACACCTTC. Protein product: CASSLPPGQANYGYTF.

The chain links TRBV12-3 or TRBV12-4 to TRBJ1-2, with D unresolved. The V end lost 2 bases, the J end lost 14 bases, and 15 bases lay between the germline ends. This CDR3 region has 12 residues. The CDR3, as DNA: TGTGCCAGCAGTTTAAGCCCGGTCGCGGGGACCTTC. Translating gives CASSLSPVAGTF.

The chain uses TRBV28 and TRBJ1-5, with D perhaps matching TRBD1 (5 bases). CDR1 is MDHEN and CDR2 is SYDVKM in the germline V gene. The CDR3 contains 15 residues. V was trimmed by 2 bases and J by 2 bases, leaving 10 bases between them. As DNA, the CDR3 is TGTGCCAGCAGTTTAGCAGGGTGGGGCAATCAGCCCCAGCATTTT. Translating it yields CASSLAGWGNQPQHF.

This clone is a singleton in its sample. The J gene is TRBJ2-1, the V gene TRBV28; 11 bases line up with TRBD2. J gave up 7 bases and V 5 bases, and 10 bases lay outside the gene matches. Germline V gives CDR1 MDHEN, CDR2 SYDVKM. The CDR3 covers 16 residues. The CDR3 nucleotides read TGTGCCAGCAGTCAGATAGCGGGAGGGTTACTTAATGAGCAGTTCTTC. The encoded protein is CASSQIAGGLLNEQFF.

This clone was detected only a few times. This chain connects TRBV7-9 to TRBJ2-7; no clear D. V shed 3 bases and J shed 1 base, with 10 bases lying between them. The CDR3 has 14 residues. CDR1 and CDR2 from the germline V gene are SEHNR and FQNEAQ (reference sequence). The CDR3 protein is CASSLGSLSYEQYF. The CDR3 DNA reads TGTGCCAGCAGCTTGGGCAGCCTTTCCTACGAGCAGTACTTC.

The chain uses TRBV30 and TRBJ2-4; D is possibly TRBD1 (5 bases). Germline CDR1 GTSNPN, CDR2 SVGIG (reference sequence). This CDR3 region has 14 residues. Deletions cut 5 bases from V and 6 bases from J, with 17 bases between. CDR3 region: CAWAPVRVRNIQYF. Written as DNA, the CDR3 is TGTGCCTGGGCTCCGGTCAGGGTTCGAAACATTCAGTACTTC.